This TCR beta chain was identified in a study of cytomegalovirus exposure and HLA in healthy donors. General study results and limits: A cluster of highly shared sequence variants was likely a sequencing artifact. Productive status was seen about 87% or about 30% of the time for most TCR beta V segments in an earlier analysis.

The CDR3 is 12 amino acids. CDR1 and CDR2 (germline): MDHEN, SYDVKM. V lost 3 bases and J lost 4, with 7 bases in between. With respect to this clone: The antigen is unknown. The sample carries other DNA sequences with the same CDR3.

This PCR relied on a set of 60 Vbeta primers and 13 Jbeta primers. The repertoire was sequenced with immunoSEQ multiplex PCR; TCRdb's copy has only in-frame clones and lacks some. The specimen's table records about 210,000 clones. Sequencing used PBMCs. V is TRBV28 and J is TRBJ2-7; D gene ambiguous. The sequence came from a woman aged 25-40 years in good health and CMV-seropositive. CDR3 amino acids: CASSFPLYEQYF. DNA of the CDR3: TGTGCCAGCAGTTTTCCCTTATACGAGCAGTACTTC.